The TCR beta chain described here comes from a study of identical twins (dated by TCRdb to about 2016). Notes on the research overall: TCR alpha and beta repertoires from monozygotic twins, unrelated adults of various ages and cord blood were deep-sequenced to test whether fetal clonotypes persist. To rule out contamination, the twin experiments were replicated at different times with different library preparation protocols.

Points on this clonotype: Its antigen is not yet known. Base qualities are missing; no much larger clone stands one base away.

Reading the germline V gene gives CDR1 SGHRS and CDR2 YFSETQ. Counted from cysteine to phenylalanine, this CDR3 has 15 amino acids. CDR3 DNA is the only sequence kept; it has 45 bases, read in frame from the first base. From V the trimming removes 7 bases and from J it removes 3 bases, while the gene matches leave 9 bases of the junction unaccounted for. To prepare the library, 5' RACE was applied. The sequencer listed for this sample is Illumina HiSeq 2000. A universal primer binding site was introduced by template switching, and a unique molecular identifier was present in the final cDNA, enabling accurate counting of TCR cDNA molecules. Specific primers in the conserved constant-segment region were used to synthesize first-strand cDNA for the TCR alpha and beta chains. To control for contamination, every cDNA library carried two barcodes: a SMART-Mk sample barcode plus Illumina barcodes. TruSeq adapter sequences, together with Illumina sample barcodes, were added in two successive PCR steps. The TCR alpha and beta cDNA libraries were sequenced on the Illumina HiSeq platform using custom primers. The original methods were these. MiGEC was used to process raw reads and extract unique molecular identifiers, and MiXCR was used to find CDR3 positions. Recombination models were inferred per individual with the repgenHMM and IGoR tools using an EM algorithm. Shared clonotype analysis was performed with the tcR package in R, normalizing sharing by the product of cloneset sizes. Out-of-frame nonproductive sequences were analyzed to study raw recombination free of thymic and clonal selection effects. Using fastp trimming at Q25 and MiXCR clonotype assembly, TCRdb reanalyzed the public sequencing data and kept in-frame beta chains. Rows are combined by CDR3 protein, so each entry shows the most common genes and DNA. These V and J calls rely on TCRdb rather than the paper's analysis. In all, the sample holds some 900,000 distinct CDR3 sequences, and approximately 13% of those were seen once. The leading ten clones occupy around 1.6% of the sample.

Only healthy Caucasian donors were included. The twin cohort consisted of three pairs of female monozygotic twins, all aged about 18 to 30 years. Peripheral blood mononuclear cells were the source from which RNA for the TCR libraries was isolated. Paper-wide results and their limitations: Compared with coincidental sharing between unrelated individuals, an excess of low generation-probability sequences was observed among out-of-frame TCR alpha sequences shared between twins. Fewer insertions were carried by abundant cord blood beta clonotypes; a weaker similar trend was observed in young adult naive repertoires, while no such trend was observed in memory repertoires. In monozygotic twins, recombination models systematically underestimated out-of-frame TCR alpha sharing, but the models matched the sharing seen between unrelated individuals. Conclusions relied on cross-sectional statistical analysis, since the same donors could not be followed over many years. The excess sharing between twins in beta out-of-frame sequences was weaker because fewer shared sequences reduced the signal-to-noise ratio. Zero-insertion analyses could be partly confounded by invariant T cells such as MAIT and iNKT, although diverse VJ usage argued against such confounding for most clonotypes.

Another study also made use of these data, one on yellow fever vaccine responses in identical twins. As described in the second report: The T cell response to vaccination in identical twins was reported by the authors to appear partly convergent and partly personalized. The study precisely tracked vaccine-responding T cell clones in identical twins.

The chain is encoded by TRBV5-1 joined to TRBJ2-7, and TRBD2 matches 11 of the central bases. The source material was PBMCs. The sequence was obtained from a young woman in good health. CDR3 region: CASRTTSGTNYEQYF. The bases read TGCGCCAGCCGCACGACTAGCGGGACAAACTACGAGCAGTACTTC.